The clone carrying this TCR beta chain was seen at least ten times. The antigen remains unidentified. Time point denoted: pre-sensitization, week 0. Indicated treatment: therapeutic diphenylcyclopropenone sensitization with weekly scalp DPC. The data were taken from a study of human T cells and chemical hapten exposure. Whole-study context: Diphenylcyclopropenone was applied weekly to patients' scalps across the roughly 23-week study. Study-level results: There was alopecia in the donors, so their immune response may differ from that of healthy people. Expanded TCR counts at PT1 were positively correlated with the patch test score.

What the library attached to individual cDNA molecules were unique molecular identifiers. TCRdb analysed the RACE reads with MiXCR anew, one entry per CDR3 protein. The sample includes 300,000 to 450,000 distinct CDR3 sequences, 5% to 6.5% of them seen just once. The germline V gene has CDR1 DFQATT and CDR2 SNEGSKA (reference sequence). Unmatched junction bases numbered 9, after V lost 5 bases and J lost 8 bases. The CDR3 extends over 13 amino acids. The specimen comprised whole blood, sampled in connection with sensitization to the hapten diphenylcyclopropenone (DPC). The TCR sequence derives from a woman aged 18-29 years with alopecia areata. Some clones in this sample may be carry-over from other donors' samples. The V call is TRBV20-1, the J call TRBJ1-2; 9 positions match TRBD1. Here the CDR3 reads CSALTPGQGGYTF. DNA for the CDR3: TGCAGTGCTTTAACCCCGGGACAGGGCGGCTACACCTTC.